The clone carrying this T cell receptor (beta chain) was found a few times. Its specificity is not known. After removal of 3 bases from V and 7 bases from J, the junction contained 8 bases not matched to a gene. The CDR3 totals 15 residues. This specimen comes from a study of response to subunit inactivated influenza vaccine. Overall study findings and caveats: Authors suggested that a seasonal influenza vaccination recruits few new T cells each time.

One entry per CDR3 protein, called by TCRdb with MiXCR from the RT-PCR reads. This table holds around 650,000 distinct CDR3 sequences, roughly 14% found once. This TCR derives from a man in his fifties or sixties who received an inactivated influenza vaccine. Here the sequenced sample was PBMCs from blood, taken about 11 days after vaccination. This chain connects TRBV12-3 or TRBV12-4 to TRBJ2-1, with 8 nucleotides matching TRBD2. The CDR3 loop is CASSFSRGGRNEQFF. The DNA for the CDR3 is TGTGCCAGCAGTTTCTCCCGGGGGGGCCGAAATGAGCAGTTCTTC.